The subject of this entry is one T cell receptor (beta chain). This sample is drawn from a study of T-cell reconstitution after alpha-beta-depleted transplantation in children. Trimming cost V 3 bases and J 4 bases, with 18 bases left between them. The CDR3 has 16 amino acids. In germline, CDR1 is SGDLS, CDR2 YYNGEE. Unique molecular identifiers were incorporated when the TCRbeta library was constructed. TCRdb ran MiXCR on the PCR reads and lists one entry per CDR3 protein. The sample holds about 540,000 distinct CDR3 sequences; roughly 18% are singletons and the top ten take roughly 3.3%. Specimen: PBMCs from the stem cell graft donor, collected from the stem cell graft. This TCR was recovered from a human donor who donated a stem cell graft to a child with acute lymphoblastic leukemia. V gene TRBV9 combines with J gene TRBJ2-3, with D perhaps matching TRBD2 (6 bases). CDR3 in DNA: TGTGCCAGCAGCGCCCTCGGGACTCCGGGCCCAGATACGCAGTATTTT. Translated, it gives CASSALGTPGPDTQYF.